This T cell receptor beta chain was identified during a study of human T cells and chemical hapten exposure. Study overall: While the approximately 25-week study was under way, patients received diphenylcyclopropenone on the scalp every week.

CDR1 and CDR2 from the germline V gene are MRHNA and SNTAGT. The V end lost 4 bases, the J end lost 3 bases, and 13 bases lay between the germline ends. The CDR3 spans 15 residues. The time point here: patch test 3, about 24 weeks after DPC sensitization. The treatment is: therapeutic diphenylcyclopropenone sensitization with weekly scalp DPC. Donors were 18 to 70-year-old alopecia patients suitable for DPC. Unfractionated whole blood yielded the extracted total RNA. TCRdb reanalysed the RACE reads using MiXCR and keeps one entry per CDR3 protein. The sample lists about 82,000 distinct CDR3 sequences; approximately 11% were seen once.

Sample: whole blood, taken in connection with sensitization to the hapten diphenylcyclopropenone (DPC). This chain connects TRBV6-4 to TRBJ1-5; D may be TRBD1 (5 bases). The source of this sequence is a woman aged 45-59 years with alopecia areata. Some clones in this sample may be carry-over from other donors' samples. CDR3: CASSATPGFNQPQHF. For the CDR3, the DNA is TGTGCCAGCAGTGCCACCCCAGGGTTCAATCAGCCCCAGCATTTT.